These 30 T cell receptor beta chains came from one sample sequenced in a study of blood T cell repertoires in COVID-19. Data came from immunoSEQ multiplex PCR; TCRdb stores just in-frame clones and leaves some out. The table has approximately 220,000 clones, about 85% seen once. Sample: peripheral blood. The receptors stem from a man aged 45-60 years who had recovered from COVID-19.

The chain is built from TRBV3-1 (or the pseudogene TRBV3-2) and TRBJ1-1, with 7 nucleotides matching TRBD1. The CDR3 is 12 amino acids. Germline trimming cut 6 bases from V and 10 bases from J; bases unmatched to any gene: 8. Per germline, CDR1 LGHDT and CDR2 YNNKEL (reference sequence). CDR3 in DNA: TGTGCCAGCAGTCCTCGGGACAGAGGAGCTTTCTTT. Amino acids: CASSPRDRGAFF.

This clone was seen more than once but under ten times. V gene TRBV28 combines with J gene TRBJ2-7; 9 bases agree with TRBD1. The CDR3 spans 14 residues. Germline V gene sequence: CDR1 MDHEN, CDR2 SYDVKM. V lost 5 bases, J lost 7 bases, and 9 bases stayed unmatched. For the CDR3, the DNA is TGTGCCAGCAGTCCCCTCGACAGGGGGATTGAGCAGTACTTC. It translates to CASSPLDRGIEQYF.

V is TRBV5-1 and J is TRBJ2-2; 10 positions agree with TRBD2. V lost 4 bases and J lost 2; bases outside the gene matches: 5. Germline V gene lookup returns CDR1 SGHRS and CDR2 YFSETQ. This CDR3 contains 16 residues. CDR3 sequence reads: CASSATSGANTGELFF. The CDR3 DNA sequence: TGCGCCAGCAGCGCAACTAGCGGGGCTAACACCGGGGAGCTGTTTTTT.

This rearrangement joins TRBV19 to TRBJ1-5, with D possibly matching TRBD1 (5 bases). CDR1 and CDR2 from the germline V gene are LNHDA and SQIVND (reference sequence). Trimming left V 0 bases short and J 4 bases short, with 16 bases between. The CDR3 has 17 residues. The CDR3 DNA sequence: TGTGCCAGTAGTATAGAGGGGAGGGGCCGGAGGAATCAGCCCCAGCATTTT. Protein product: CASSIEGRGRRNQPQHF. The variable domain in full, with the rest retrieved from reference TRBV19 and TRBJ1-5, is DGGITQSPKYLFRKEGQNVTLSCEQNLNHDAMYWYRQDPGQGLRLIYYSQIVNDFQKGDIAEGYSVSREKKESFPLTVTSAQKNPTAFYLCASSIEGRGRRNQPQHFGDGTRLSIL.

V and J are TRBV5-5 and TRBJ1-6; 8 bases match TRBD1. There are 15 residues in the CDR3. V was pared by 4 bases and J by 7 bases, with 7 bases of the junction left unmatched. The germline CDR1 and CDR2 sequences are SGHKS and YYEKEE (reference sequence). CDR3 DNA: TGTGCCAGCAGCCGGACGGGACAGGCGAATTCACCCCTCCACTTT. Translated, it gives CASSRTGQANSPLHF.

The chain uses TRBV13 and TRBJ2-1, with D possibly being TRBD2 (6 bases). The CDR3 spans 16 residues. Trimming removed 5 bases at V and 0 bases at J, with 14 bases between. The V gene's germline CDR1 is PRHDT and CDR2 FYEKMQ (reference sequence). The DNA for the CDR3 is TGTGCCAGCAGCCTCAGCGCGGGACGCTCCTACAATGAGCAGTTCTTC. It yields the protein CASSLSAGRSYNEQFF.

Only a few counts were recorded for this clone. The chain uses TRBV10-3 and TRBJ1-3; D remains ambiguous. CDR3 length equals 16 residues. The V end lost 0 bases, the J end lost 0 bases, and 9 bases lay between the germline ends. Germline V gene data show CDR1 as ENHRY and CDR2 as SYGVKD. Here the CDR3 reads CAISESGYYSGNTIYF. DNA for the CDR3: TGTGCCATCAGTGAGTCTGGGTACTACTCTGGAAACACCATATATTTT.

The chain recombines TRBV25-1 with TRBJ1-1; TRBD1 aligns across 7 bases. The CDR3 totals 14 residues. The germline V gene encodes CDR1 MGHDK and CDR2 SYGVNS. V was pared by 3 bases and J by 2 bases, with 3 bases of the junction left unmatched. CDR3 loop: CASSDPGGNTEAFF. CDR3 nucleotides: TGTGCCAGCAGTGATCCAGGGGGAAACACTGAAGCTTTCTTT. Full variable domain (rest looked up from reference TRBV25-1 and TRBJ1-1): EADIYQTPRYLVIGTGKKITLECSQTMGHDKMYWYQQDPGMELHLIHYSYGVNSTEKGDLSSESTVSRIRTEHFPLTLESARPSHTSQYLCASSDPGGNTEAFFGQGTRLTVV.

The V and J genes are TRBV19 and TRBJ1-2; D is unresolved. The V end lost 5 bases, the J end lost 7 bases, and 11 bases lay between the germline ends. CDR1 LNHDA and CDR2 SQIVND come from the germline V gene (reference sequence). There are 12 residues in the CDR3. Here the CDR3 reads CASSFARSGYTF. The CDR3 DNA follows: TGTGCCAGTAGTTTCGCACGGAGTGGCTACACCTTC.

This chain's CDR3 is CASTVLAGGNNEQFF. As DNA, the CDR3 is TGTGCCAGCACCGTTCTGGCGGGAGGGAACAATGAGCAGTTCTTC. This sequence joins TRBV28 and TRBJ2-1; 9 bases align to TRBD2. V shed 7 bases and J 5 bases; nucleotides not matched to a gene: 9. The V gene's germline CDR1 is MDHEN and CDR2 SYDVKM. The CDR3 totals 15 residues.

J is TRBJ2-7 and V is TRBV30; TRBD2 matches 8 bases. Germline CDR1 and CDR2: GTSNPN and SVGIG (reference sequence). This CDR3 is built from 14 residues. The V segment lost 5 bases and the J segment 6 bases; nucleotides outside the gene matches: 12. CDR3 residues: CAWSRGLGGAEQYF. The CDR3 bases are TGTGCCTGGTCTAGGGGACTAGGAGGAGCCGAGCAGTACTTC.

The DNA of the CDR3 is TGTGCCAGCAGCTTGAACTATGAGCAGTTCTTC. This encodes CASSLNYEQFF. V gene TRBV5-6 combines with J gene TRBJ2-1; no definite D call. From germline, CDR1 is SGHDT and CDR2 YYEEEE. The CDR3 contains 11 residues. Between the trimmed V and J ends, which lost 1 base and 8 bases, there was a span of 4 bases.

This chain uses TRBV28 with TRBJ2-5; 11 bases are shared with TRBD2. From germline, CDR1 is MDHEN and CDR2 SYDVKM. V lost 5 bases, J lost 4 bases, and 12 bases stayed unmatched. The CDR3 has 17 residues. The CDR3 spells CASSPVQLAGVGETQYF. The CDR3 nucleotides are TGTGCCAGCAGTCCCGTGCAACTAGCGGGAGTGGGAGAGACCCAGTACTTC.

The V gene is TRBV27, the J gene TRBJ2-2; no firm D call. V shed 2 bases and J shed 4 bases, with 11 bases lying between them. Germline CDR1 reads MNHEY; CDR2 reads SMNVEV (reference sequence). This CDR3 region has 15 residues. This CDR3 is CASSLGSRVTGELFF. Written as DNA, the CDR3 is TGTGCCAGCAGTTTAGGGTCTCGGGTCACCGGGGAGCTGTTTTTT.

The J gene is TRBJ1-6, the V gene TRBV9, with D possibly matching TRBD1 (5 bases). Germline assignment: CDR1 SGDLS and CDR2 YYNGEE. V was cut by 0 bases and J by 8 bases, with 9 bases left in between. The CDR3 has 14 residues. The CDR3 DNA sequence: TGTGCCAGCAGCGTAGAAGGGGCGGATTCACCCCTCCACTTT. Translating it yields CASSVEGADSPLHF.

This sequence joins TRBV28 and TRBJ2-7, with 7 bases aligning to TRBD2. The germline gives CDR1 MDHEN, CDR2 SYDVKM. The CDR3 totals 14 residues. The V segment lost 6 bases and the J segment 6 bases; nucleotides outside the gene matches: 11. DNA of the CDR3: TGTGCCAGCAGGTCGACTAGCTACCTACTCGAGCAGTACTTC. Residues: CASRSTSYLLEQYF. Together with reference TRBV28 and TRBJ2-7, the CDR3 gives the full variable domain: DVKVTQSSRYLVKRTGEKVFLECVQDMDHENMFWYRQDPGLGLRLIYFSYDVKMKEKGDIPEGYSVSREKKERFSLILESASTNQTSMYLCASRSTSYLLEQYFGPGTRLTVT.

The chain combines TRBV3-1 (or the pseudogene TRBV3-2) with TRBJ1-3, with D uncertain. The CDR3 spans 14 residues. Trimming left V 2 bases short and J 0 bases short, with 5 bases between. The germline V gene has CDR1 LGHDT and CDR2 YNNKEL (reference sequence). This CDR3 reads CASSQSSSGNTIYF. The DNA for the CDR3 is TGTGCCAGCAGCCAATCTAGCTCTGGAAACACCATATATTTT.

This clone was detected a few times. The rearrangement uses TRBV7-8 and TRBJ2-7; TRBD2 is a possible D gene (5 bases). CDR1 and CDR2 from the germline V gene are SGHVS and FQNEAQ. Trimming took off 1 base at V and 5 bases at J, with 18 bases between the two ends. The CDR3 has 16 amino acids. CDR3: CASSLDLALGGDEQYF. The CDR3 coding sequence is TGTGCCAGCAGCTTAGATCTAGCTCTAGGAGGCGACGAGCAGTACTTC.

The chain uses TRBV19 and TRBJ1-1, with D possibly matching TRBD1 (5 bases). Trimming took 4 bases from V and 4 from J, leaving 10 bases between them. CDR1 is LNHDA and CDR2 is SQIVND in the germline V gene (reference sequence). This CDR3 spans 13 amino acids. As DNA, the CDR3 is TGTGCCAGTAGTACCCCAGGGCTCACTGAAGCTTTCTTT. Translating gives CASSTPGLTEAFF.

This clone was recorded a few times. The chain recombines TRBV5-6 with TRBJ2-7; 12 positions match TRBD2. CDR1 is SGHDT and CDR2 is YYEEEE in the germline V gene. The CDR3 totals 15 residues. Trimming cost V 2 bases and J 6 bases; bases outside gene matches: 6. CDR3 in amino acids: CASSLGLAGSPEQYF. CDR3 nucleotide sequence: TGTGCCAGCAGCTTAGGACTAGCGGGATCTCCCGAGCAGTACTTC.

This chain joins TRBV7-2 and TRBJ2-5; D is ambiguous. This CDR3 has 12 residues. Trimming stripped 5 bases from V and 4 bases from J, with 8 bases between. Germline V gene lookup returns CDR1 SGHTA and CDR2 FQGNSA. The CDR3 DNA reads as TGTGCCAGCAGCCCCCGAGGAGAGACCCAGTACTTC. Translating it yields CASSPRGETQYF.

The chain is built from TRBV27 and TRBJ1-1; 9 bases are shared with TRBD1. This CDR3 has 16 residues. CDR1 MNHEY and CDR2 SMNVEV come from the germline V gene (reference sequence). J lost 2 bases, V lost 5 bases, and 9 bases had no gene match. This chain's CDR3 is CASSPGTGILNTEAFF. The CDR3 DNA reads TGTGCCAGCAGTCCTGGGACAGGGATATTAAACACTGAAGCTTTCTTT.

The chain combines TRBV11-2 with TRBJ2-1; TRBD2 might be the D (5 bases). CDR1 SGHAT and CDR2 FQNNGV come from the germline V gene. The CDR3 is 14 amino acids. Trimming shortened V by 6 bases and J by 3 bases, and 12 bases separated the two germline ends. The CDR3 spells CASSSAGIYNEQFF. CDR3 DNA: TGTGCCAGCAGTAGTGCCGGGATCTACAATGAGCAGTTCTTC.

This clone occurred once. This rearrangement joins TRBV7-2 to TRBJ2-7; tentatively, D is TRBD2 (6 bases). This CDR3 comprises 15 residues. Trimming stripped 3 bases from V and 2 bases from J, with 14 bases between. From germline, CDR1 is SGHTA and CDR2 FQGNSA. The DNA of the CDR3 is TGTGCCAGCAGCTTCGGGGGACTCCGGGCCTACGAGCAGTACTTC. This gives the protein CASSFGGLRAYEQYF.

This chain joins TRBV30 and TRBJ2-7; TRBD1 might be the D (5 bases). This CDR3 spans 15 amino acids. Trimming took 2 bases from V and 6 from J, leaving 20 bases between them. Germline V gene sequence: CDR1 GTSNPN, CDR2 SVGIG (reference sequence). CDR3 region: CAWSSPRSQGGEQYF. CDR3 DNA sequence: TGTGCCTGGAGTTCCCCTCGGAGCCAGGGTGGCGAGCAGTACTTC.

This clone occurred a few times. The rearrangement uses TRBV4-1 and TRBJ1-6; D unclear. The CDR3 length is 18 residues. The V and J ends lost 4 bases and 0 bases respectively, with 16 bases between them. Germline V lookup: CDR1 MGHRA, CDR2 YSYEKL. CDR3 DNA sequence: TGCGCCAGCAGCCCCGGGGTGACTCCGAGCTCCTATAATTCACCCCTCCACTTT. Protein product: CASSPGVTPSSYNSPLHF.

This sequence joins TRBV2 and TRBJ2-1, with 7 bases fitting TRBD1. V lost 6 bases and J lost 4; bases outside the gene matches: 9. This CDR3 has 15 amino acids. Germline values: CDR1 SNHLY, CDR2 FYNNEI. This CDR3 is CASSPMDRTYNEQFF. The CDR3 DNA reads as TGTGCCAGCAGCCCCATGGACAGGACTTACAATGAGCAGTTCTTC. The full variable domain, its missing parts supplied by reference TRBV2 and TRBJ2-1, is EPEVTQTPSHQVTQMGQEVILRCVPISNHLYFYWYRQILGQKVEFLVSFYNNEISEKSEIFDDQFSVERPDGSNFTLKIRSTKLEDSAMYFCASSPMDRTYNEQFFGPGTRLTVL.

The chain is built from TRBV7-7 and TRBJ1-4, with 7 bases aligning to TRBD1. Trimming removed 5 bases from V and 5 bases from J; junction bases left unmatched: 5. CDR3 length: 14 amino acids. Per the germline V gene, CDR1 is SSHAT and CDR2 is FNYEAQ (reference sequence). The CDR3, as DNA: TGTGCCAGCAGCCGACAGGGTGAAAATGAAAAACTGTTTTTT. Its translation is CASSRQGENEKLFF.

The chain is built from TRBV18 and TRBJ1-5; D is uncertain. CDR1 and CDR2 (germline): KGHSH, LQKENI. The germline V and J ends were trimmed by 2 bases and 9 bases, with 11 bases remaining between them. CDR3 size: 13 residues. The CDR3 bases are TGTGCCAGCTCACCAGAGCTCTCTCGGCCCCAGCATTTT. Translating it yields CASSPELSRPQHF.

This rearrangement joins TRBV5-6 to TRBJ2-5; TRBD1 matches at 8 bases. The germline V gene encodes CDR1 SGHDT and CDR2 YYEEEE. This CDR3 comprises 16 residues. The V and J ends lost 2 bases and 3 bases, in that order; junction bases with no gene match: 9. The chain's CDR3 is CASSFAAGGPEETQYF. CDR3 bases: TGTGCCAGCAGCTTTGCGGCAGGGGGCCCGGAAGAGACCCAGTACTTC.